This T cell receptor (beta chain) was recovered during a study of cytomegalovirus exposure and HLA in healthy donors. Study-wide results and limits: In a later analysis, HLA-C alleles had the fewest associated TCRs, DRB1 alleles the most. Per a later analysis, fewer than 20,000 TCR beta sequences showed association with HLA alleles at 0.05 false discovery rate.

As concerns this clone: Its matching antigen is unknown.

The V gene end was trimmed by 6 bases and the J gene end by 5 bases; junction bases not matched to a gene: 6. Germline V gives CDR1 LGHNT, CDR2 FRNRAP. CDR3 length: 13 residues. The PCR ran on 60 Vbeta and 13 Jbeta primers. Assay used: immunoSEQ multiplex PCR; TCRdb lists only in-frame clones, some missing. The sample yields 90,000 to 140,000 clones, under 85% seen once. The chain combines TRBV12-5 with TRBJ2-5; 7 bases align to TRBD1. The sequence came from a man under 40 in good health and CMV-seronegative. Sequenced: PBMCs. CDR3 amino acids: CASGLTGVETQYF. The CDR3 region has the DNA TGTGCTAGTGGACTTACAGGGGTGGAGACCCAGTACTTC.